Described below is a single T cell receptor (beta chain) sequence and its context. This sample was included in a study of cytomegalovirus exposure and HLA in healthy donors. The CDR3 has 11 residues. CDR1 LNHDA and CDR2 SQIVND come from the germline V gene (reference sequence). Trimming took 2 bases from V and 8 from J, leaving 6 bases between them. The primer mix had 60 Vbeta and 13 Jbeta primers. Only in-frame clones appear in the TCRdb table, and some are missing; sequencing was by immunoSEQ multiplex PCR. The data show some 120,000 clones, 80% seen once. The clonotype was recovered from a man aged 25-45 years in good health and CMV-seronegative. The specimen was PBMCs. The chain has TRBV19 and TRBJ1-2; D unclear. CDR3 nucleotides: TGTGCCAGTAGTATACCGAGCGGCTACACCTTC. Translating it yields CASSIPSGYTF.